This entry concerns a single TCR beta chain. This sample was included in a study of cytomegalovirus exposure and HLA in healthy donors. Germline CDR1 LNHNV, CDR2 YYDKDF (reference sequence). The CDR3 covers 19 residues. V lost 0 bases and J 7 bases, leaving 25 bases between the germline ends. Primers for the PCR totalled 60 Vbeta and 13 Jbeta. Repertoires were generated with immunoSEQ multiplex PCR, while TCRdb's copy carries only in-frame clones and drops some. Of more than 65,000 clones in the sample, 74% are singletons; the top ten hold around 10%. The V and J genes are TRBV15 and TRBJ1-5; TRBD1 is a possible D gene (5 bases). Sequenced: PBMCs. This TCR derives from a woman aged 60-75 years in good health and CMV-seropositive. The CDR3 bases are TGTGCCACCAGCAGAGAAAGAGGGGCGGGGATGCCCTCGGGGCAGCCCCAGCATTTT. This translates into CATSRERGAGMPSGQPQHF.